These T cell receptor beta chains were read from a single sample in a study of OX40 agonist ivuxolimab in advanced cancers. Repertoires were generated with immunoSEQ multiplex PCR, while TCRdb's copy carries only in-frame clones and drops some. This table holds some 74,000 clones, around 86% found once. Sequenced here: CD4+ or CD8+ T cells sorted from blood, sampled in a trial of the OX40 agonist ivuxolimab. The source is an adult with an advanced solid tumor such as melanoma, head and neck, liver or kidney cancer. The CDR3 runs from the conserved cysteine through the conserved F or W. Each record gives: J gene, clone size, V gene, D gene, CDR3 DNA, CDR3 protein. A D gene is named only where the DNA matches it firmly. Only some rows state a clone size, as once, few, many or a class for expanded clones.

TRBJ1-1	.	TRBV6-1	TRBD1	TGTGCCAGCGTATCAGGGGGAACCTGGGGCACTGAAGCTTTCTTT	CASVSGGTWGTEAFF
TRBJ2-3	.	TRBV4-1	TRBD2	TGCGCCAGCAGCCAAGACAGGACTAGCGGGAGTGGGGCAGATACGCAGTATTTT	CASSQDRTSGSGADTQYF
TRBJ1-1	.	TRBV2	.	TGTGCCAGCAGTGAACGGCCAGACACTGAAGCTTTCTTT	CASSERPDTEAFF
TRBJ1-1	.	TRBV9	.	TGTGCCAGCAGCGGCAAAACAGGGAACACTGAAGCTTTCTTT	CASSGKTGNTEAFF
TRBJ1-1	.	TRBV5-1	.	TGCGCCAGCAGCTTGGGAGTCCCCGTGGACAGCGAAGCTTTCTTT	CASSLGVPVDSEAFF
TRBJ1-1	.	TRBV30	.	TGTGCCTGGTTAAAAGAAGGGGAAGCTTTCTTT	CAWLKEGEAFF
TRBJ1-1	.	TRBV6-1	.	TGTGCCAGCAGTGAACAGGGGTCCGGCGTAGCTTTCTTT	CASSEQGSGVAFF
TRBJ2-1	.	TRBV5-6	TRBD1	TGTGCCAGCAGCTTGCCCCGCGGGGACAGGTTTTTGGGGGAGCAGTTCTTC	CASSLPRGDRFLGEQFF
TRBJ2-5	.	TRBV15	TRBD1	TGTGCCACCAGCAGAGATCTAAACAGGGGTGAGACCCAGTACTTC	CATSRDLNRGETQYF
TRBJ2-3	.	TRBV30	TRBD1	TGTGCCTGGAAACAGGGGATGAGCACAGATACGCAGTATTTT	CAWKQGMSTDTQYF
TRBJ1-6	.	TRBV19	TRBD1	TGTGCCAGCAGTATCGAGCTTGGGACAGCATATTCACCCCTCCACTTT	CASSIELGTAYSPLHF
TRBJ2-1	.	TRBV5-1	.	TGCGCCAGCAGCTTAAATGGAGAAGAGACCAATGAGCAGTTCTTC	CASSLNGEETNEQFF
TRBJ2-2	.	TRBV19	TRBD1	TGTGCCACCCTAGACAGGGGCCGTACGAACACCGGGGAGCTGTTTTTT	CATLDRGRTNTGELFF
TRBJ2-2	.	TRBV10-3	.	TGTGCCATCAGTGACACCGGGGAGCTGTTTTTT	CAISDTGELFF
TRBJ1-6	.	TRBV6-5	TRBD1	TGTGCCAGCAGTTTTTCTTACAGGGGGCAAAATTCACCCCTCCACTTT	CASSFSYRGQNSPLHF
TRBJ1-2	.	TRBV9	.	TGTGCCAGCAGCGTAGGTCCCAGCTCGGATGGCTACACCTTC	CASSVGPSSDGYTF
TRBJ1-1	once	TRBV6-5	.	TGTGCCAGCAGTACCCTTGGCACTGAAGCTTTCTTT	CASSTLGTEAFF
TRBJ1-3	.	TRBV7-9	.	TGTGCCAGCAGCATTGACCGTTCCTCTGGAAACACCATATATTTT	CASSIDRSSGNTIYF
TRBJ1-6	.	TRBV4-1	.	TGCGCCAGCAGCCAAGGCCCGCAGGGTGGGTCCTATAATTCACCCCTCCACTTT	CASSQGPQGGSYNSPLHF
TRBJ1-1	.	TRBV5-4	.	TGTGCCAGCAGCGCCATGGAACAGGGAATTACTGAAGCTTTCTTT	CASSAMEQGITEAFF
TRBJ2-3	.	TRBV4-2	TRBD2	TGTGCCAGCAGCCAGGTTGGGACTAGCGGGGGGGCAGACGGGGATACGCAGTATTTT	CASSQVGTSGGADGDTQYF
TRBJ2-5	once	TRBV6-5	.	TGTGCCAGCAGTTATTACCCCACCCAGGCTACAGAGACCCAGTACTTC	CASSYYPTQATETQYF
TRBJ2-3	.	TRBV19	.	TGTGCCAGTAGTATCGGACTGGGATTGACAGATACGCAGTATTTT	CASSIGLGLTDTQYF
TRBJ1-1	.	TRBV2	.	TGTGCCAGCAGTGGGGGGACTGAAGCTTTCTTT	CASSGGTEAFF
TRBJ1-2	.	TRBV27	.	TGTGCCAGCAGTTTGCGACCACGGGGTGGCTACACCTTC	CASSLRPRGGYTF
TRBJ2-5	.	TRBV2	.	TGTGCCAGCAGTGAAGTAGCAGGAGAGACCCAGTACTTC	CASSEVAGETQYF
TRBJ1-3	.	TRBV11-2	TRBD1	TGTGCCAGCAGCTTACAACAGGGGGTCGGAAACACCATATATTTT	CASSLQQGVGNTIYF
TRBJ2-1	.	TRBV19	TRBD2	TGTGCCAGTAGTGTGACTAGCGGGACCTACAATGAGCAGTTCTTC	CASSVTSGTYNEQFF
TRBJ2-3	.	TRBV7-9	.	TGTGCCAGCAGCTTTCAGGCAGATACGCAGTATTTT	CASSFQADTQYF
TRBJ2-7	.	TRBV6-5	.	TGTGCCAGCAGTTACGAGGGGACGGGGTACGAGCAGTACTTC	CASSYEGTGYEQYF
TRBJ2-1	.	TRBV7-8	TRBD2	TGTGCCAGCAGCTCGACTAGCGGACCTGACAATGAGCAGTTCTTC	CASSSTSGPDNEQFF
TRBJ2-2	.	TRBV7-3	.	TGTGCCAGCAGCGCGGACGCTTCCGGGGAGCTGTTTTTT	CASSADASGELFF
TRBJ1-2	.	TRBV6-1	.	TGTGCCAGCAGTGAAAATCAAGCAGGACCTTATGGCTACACCTTC	CASSENQAGPYGYTF
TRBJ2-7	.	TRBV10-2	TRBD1	TGCGCCAGCACCCCTGGGACAGCCAGCGAGCAGTACTTC	CASTPGTASEQYF
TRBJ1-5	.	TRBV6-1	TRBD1	TGTGCCAGCAGGGGGACAGGGTATCAGCCCCAGCATTTT	CASRGTGYQPQHF
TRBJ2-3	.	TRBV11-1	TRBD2	TGTGCCAGCAGCCTAGCTAGCGGCGCGCAGTATTTT	CASSLASGAQYF
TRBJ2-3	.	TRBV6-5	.	TGTGCCAGCAGTTACACGCGACCCCCAGATACGCAGTATTTT	CASSYTRPPDTQYF
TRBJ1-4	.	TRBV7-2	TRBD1	TGTGCCAGCAGCCCCGAGGGGAGGGGGCGAACTAATGAAAAACTGTTTTTT	CASSPEGRGRTNEKLFF
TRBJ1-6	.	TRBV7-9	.	TGTGCCAGCAGCTTCGACCGGGGGAGGGCCGATTCACCCCTCCACTTT	CASSFDRGRADSPLHF
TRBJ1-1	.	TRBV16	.	TGTGCCAGCAGTCAGGGAGGCCCTGAAGCTTTCTTT	CASSQGGPEAFF
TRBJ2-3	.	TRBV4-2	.	TGTGCCAGCAGCGAAGAGGTCTTTGCCACAGATACGCAGTATTTT	CASSEEVFATDTQYF
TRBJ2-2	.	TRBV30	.	TGTGCCTGGAGTGTACGGGTATCTGGGGAGCTGTTTTTT	CAWSVRVSGELFF
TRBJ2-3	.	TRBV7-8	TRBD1	TGTGCCAGCAGCGTGGGACAGTCTTCCACAGATACGCAGTATTTT	CASSVGQSSTDTQYF